This T cell receptor beta chain was identified during a study of cytomegalovirus exposure and HLA in healthy donors. Whole-study context: Falling in the Caucasian-associated ancestry cluster were 80% to 90% of around 370 genotyped donors.

PCR primers comprised 60 Vbeta and 13 Jbeta primers. Clones were sequenced by immunoSEQ multiplex PCR, and TCRdb holds only the in-frame ones, with some missing. The sample has 130,000 to 150,000 clones; 70% to 85% are singletons. CDR3 size: 14 residues. V lost 6 bases, J lost 7 bases, and 11 bases stayed unmatched. The germline gives CDR1 MNHNY, CDR2 SVGAGI (reference sequence). To note about this clone: Its antigen is as yet unknown.

General study points: Further analysis, carried out later, found HLA-associated TCR beta chains more clonally expanded than equally common other chains.

The receptor was isolated from a woman aged 55-69 years in good health and CMV-seropositive. Sequenced input: PBMCs. The chain employs TRBV6-6 and TRBJ1-2; TRBD1 aligns across 7 bases. The CDR3 nucleotides read TGTGCCAGCAGAGCCTCTGACAGGGTGGGTGGCTACACCTTC. As protein: CASRASDRVGGYTF.